The T cell receptor beta chain described here comes from a study of blood T cell repertoires in COVID-19. Study details: COVID-19 samples from acute and convalescent phases originated in the United States, Italy and Spain. Sample material is recorded as cDNA or gDNA derived from T cells, B-cell-depleted T cells, or PBMCs.

CDR1 and CDR2 from the germline V gene are MDHEN and SYDVKM. Trimming pared 5 bases from V and 2 bases from J, leaving 10 bases between. This CDR3 contains 13 residues. In the authors' workflow: Amplification with reference gene primers provided the estimates of nucleated cell counts. Repertoires were generated with immunoSEQ multiplex PCR, while TCRdb's copy carries only in-frame clones and drops some. That table is the source of V, J and clone size, and D and trimming were worked out from the DNA. The sample holds roughly 120,000 clones, more than 75% seen once. The chain links TRBV28 to TRBJ2-7, with D hard to call. The origin of this receptor is a human donor in a cohort sampled during active COVID-19. The sample taken for sequencing was peripheral blood. CDR3: CASSPYPPYEQYF. The CDR3 DNA reads as TGTGCCAGCAGTCCCTATCCCCCCTACGAGCAGTACTTC.